Here is one T cell receptor beta chain with its context. What it binds is unknown. 5' RACE that incorporated UMI labels was used to prepare the TRB cDNA libraries. For each CDR3 protein, TCRdb gives one entry from its re-call of the 5' RACE reads, without DNA. The sample has 100,000 to 150,000 distinct CDR3 sequences. The entry originates in a study of CXCR3-negative and CXCR3-positive naive CD8 T cells. Points from the study as a whole: CXCR3-positive naive cells had TRB CDR3s that were more hydrophobic than CXCR3-negative naive cells had. Freshly isolated PBMCs were used in most assays, given partial CXCR3 loss after freezing.

CDR1 is SGHRS and CDR2 is YFSETQ in the germline V gene. The CDR3 covers 16 residues. Sequencing was performed on naive CXCR3+ CD8+ T cells from blood. Noted subset: CD45RO-CCR7+CD27+CD95- naive CD8+ T cells expressing CXCR3 (TNR3+). This sequence originates from a human donor in good health. Some clones in this sample may be carry-over from other donors' samples. This sequence joins TRBV5-1 and TRBJ2-7; TCRdb gives TRBD1 as the D gene, but with no DNA this cannot be confirmed. The CDR3 reads CASRHQPGGSSYEQYF.